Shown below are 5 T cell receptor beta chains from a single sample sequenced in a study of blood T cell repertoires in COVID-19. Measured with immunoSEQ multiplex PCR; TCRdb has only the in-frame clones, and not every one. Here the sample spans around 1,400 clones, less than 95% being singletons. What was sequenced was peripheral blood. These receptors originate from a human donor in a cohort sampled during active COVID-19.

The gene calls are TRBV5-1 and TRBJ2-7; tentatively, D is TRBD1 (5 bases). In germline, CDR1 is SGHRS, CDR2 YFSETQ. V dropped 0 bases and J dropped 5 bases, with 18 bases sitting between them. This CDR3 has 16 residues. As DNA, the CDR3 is TGCGCCAGCAGCTTGGGGGGCAGGGTACGGGTGGACGAGCAGTACTTC. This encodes CASSLGGRVRVDEQYF.

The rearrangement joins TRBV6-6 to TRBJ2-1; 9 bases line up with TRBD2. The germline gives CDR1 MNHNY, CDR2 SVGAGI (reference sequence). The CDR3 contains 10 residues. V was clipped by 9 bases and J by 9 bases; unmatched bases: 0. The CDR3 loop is CASSGGEQFF. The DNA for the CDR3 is TGTGCCAGTAGCGGGGGTGAGCAGTTCTTC.

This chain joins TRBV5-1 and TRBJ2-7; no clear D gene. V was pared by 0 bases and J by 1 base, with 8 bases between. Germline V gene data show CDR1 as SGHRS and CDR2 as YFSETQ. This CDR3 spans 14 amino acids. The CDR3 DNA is TGCGCCAGCAGCTTGGTTGGAGATTCCTACGAGCAGTACTTC. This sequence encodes CASSLVGDSYEQYF.

This chain's CDR3 is CASSLPPSPSYGYTF. CDR3 bases: TGTGCCAGCAGCCTCCCCCCTTCCCCCAGCTATGGCTACACCTTC. This sequence joins TRBV28 and TRBJ1-2; D remains unclear. This CDR3 is built from 15 residues. V shed 6 bases and J shed 4 bases, with 18 bases lying between them. CDR1 is MDHEN, CDR2 SYDVKM, per germline.

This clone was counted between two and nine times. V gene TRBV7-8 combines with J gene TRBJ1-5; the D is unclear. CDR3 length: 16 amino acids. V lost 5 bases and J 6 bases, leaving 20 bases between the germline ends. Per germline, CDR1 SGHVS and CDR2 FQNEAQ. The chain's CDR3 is CASSRGYGVDPQPQHF. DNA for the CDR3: TGTGCCAGCAGCCGTGGGTACGGGGTTGATCCTCAGCCCCAGCATTTT.